The subject of this entry is one T cell receptor (beta chain). TCRdb's copy holds only in-frame clones and misses some; the assay was immunoSEQ multiplex PCR. Of about 1 million clones listed, 75% are singletons. The data belong to a study of shared clonotypes between healthy human individuals. None of the donors, who were healthy HIV-negative adults, had recently had acute infections or vaccinations. V was pared by 7 bases and J by 6 bases, with 13 bases between. The length of the CDR3 is 13 residues. Germline V gene sequence: CDR1 LNHDA, CDR2 SQIVND (reference sequence). The V gene is TRBV19, the J gene TRBJ1-5; no definite D call. The receptor's source is a man aged 18 to 30 in good health. Sample: memory CD4+ T cells sorted from blood. Documented subset: CD45RA-negative fraction. CDR3 nucleotides: TGTGCCAGTACCCCATCTGCGGGTCAGCCCCAGCATTTT. It codes for CASTPSAGQPQHF.